The clone carrying this T cell receptor (beta chain) was detected a few times. TCRdb keeps only in-frame clones here, not all; method: immunoSEQ multiplex PCR. Of roughly 100,000 clones in the sample, approximately 80% were seen once. The sample originates from a study of blood T cell repertoires in COVID-19. Looked up from germline, CDR1 is SGHTA and CDR2 is FQGNSA. This CDR3 region has 13 residues. Deletions cut 5 bases from V and 7 bases from J, with 11 bases between. The clonotype was recovered from a man aged 55 to 70 with acute or convalescent COVID-19. The material sequenced was peripheral blood. The chain uses TRBV7-2 and TRBJ2-2, with D maybe TRBD2 (6 bases). In DNA, the CDR3 is TGTGCCAGCAGCGCGGGACTGCGCGGGGAGCTGTTTTTT. This codes for CASSAGLRGELFF.